This T cell receptor beta chain comes out of a study of control samples from healthy donors and cancer patients. After removal of 6 bases from V and 2 bases from J, the junction contained 7 bases not matched to a gene. The CDR3 runs 16 residues. The germline V gene encodes CDR1 SGHNT and CDR2 YENEEA. Sequencing used immunoSEQ multiplex PCR; TCRdb keeps in-frame clones, though not all of them. The sample holds roughly 95,000 clones; just under 95% are singletons and the top ten take around 3%. The rearrangement links TRBV11-3 to TRBJ2-2, with 9 positions matching TRBD2. The clonotype was recovered from a human donor in good health. The donor label of this sample is uncertain. Sample: blood. The CDR3 DNA reads as TGTGCCAGCAGTCCAAATAGCGGGGGCAACACCGGGGAGCTGTTTTTT. The encoded protein is CASSPNSGGNTGELFF.